One and the same sample provided the 3 T cell receptor beta chains below, sequenced in a study of shared clonotypes between healthy human individuals. Profiled with immunoSEQ multiplex PCR; TCRdb holds only in-frame clones, not every one. The table lists 950,000 to 1,200,000 clones, roughly 77% of them singletons, with over 0.8% in the top ten. Sequencing was done on a sample of memory CD4+ T cells from PBMCs. The subset: CD45RA-negative fraction. These receptors all stem from a man between 18 and 29 years old in good health. Some clones in this sample may be carry-over from other donors' samples.

The V call is TRBV7-9, the J call TRBJ2-3; D ambiguous. V shed 5 bases and J shed 0 bases, with 12 bases lying between them. Germline V CDR1 and CDR2: SEHNR, FQNEAQ (reference sequence). There are 15 residues in the CDR3. The CDR3 protein is CASSRTTLSTDTQYF. CDR3 nucleotides: TGTGCCAGCAGCCGTACTACCCTTAGCACAGATACGCAGTATTTT.

The chain employs TRBV29-1 and TRBJ2-3; 10 bases align to TRBD2. Germline loops: CDR1 SQVTM, CDR2 ANQGSEA. The CDR3 runs 14 residues. V lost 4 bases, J lost 4 bases, and 5 bases stayed unmatched. Here the CDR3 DNA reads TGCAGCGTTGCTAGCGGGAGAAGTGCAGATACGCAGTATTTT. This sequence encodes CSVASGRSADTQYF.

Note on this clone: Different DNA sequences within this sample yield the same CDR3. V and J are TRBV20-1 and TRBJ2-3; unclear D gene. V was pared by 1 base and J by 5 bases, with 1 base between. This CDR3 spans 10 amino acids. Germline CDR1 DFQATT, CDR2 SNEGSKA (reference sequence). The CDR3 DNA reads TGCAGTGCTAGAGGAGATACGCAGTATTTT. Translated, it gives CSARGDTQYF.